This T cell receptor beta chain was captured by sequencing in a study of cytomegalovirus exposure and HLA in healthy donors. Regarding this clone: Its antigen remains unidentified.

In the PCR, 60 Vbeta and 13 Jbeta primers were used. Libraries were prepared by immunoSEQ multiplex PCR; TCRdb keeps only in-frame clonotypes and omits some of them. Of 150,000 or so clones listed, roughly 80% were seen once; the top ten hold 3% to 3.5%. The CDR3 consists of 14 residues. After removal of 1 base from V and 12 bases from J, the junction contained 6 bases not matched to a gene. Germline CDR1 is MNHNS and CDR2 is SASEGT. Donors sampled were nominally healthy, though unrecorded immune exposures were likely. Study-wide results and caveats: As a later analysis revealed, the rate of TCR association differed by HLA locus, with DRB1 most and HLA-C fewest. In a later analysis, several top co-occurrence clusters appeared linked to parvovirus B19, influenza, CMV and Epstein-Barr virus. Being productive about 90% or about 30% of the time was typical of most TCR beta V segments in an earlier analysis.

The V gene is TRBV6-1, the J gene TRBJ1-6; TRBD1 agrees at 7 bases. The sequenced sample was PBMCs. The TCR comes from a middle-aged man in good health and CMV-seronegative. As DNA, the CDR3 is TGTGCCAGCAGTGAAGAGGGGGCGAGTTTACCCCTCCACTTT. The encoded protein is CASSEEGASLPLHF.